This TCR beta chain came from a study of T-cell memory formation after mild COVID-19 (dated by TCRdb to about 2021). Study-wide context: Most TCR sequence clusters were specific to one of the two donors. In a couple of donors, T-cell clones that expanded and contracted after mild COVID-19 were tracked by sequencing TCRalpha and TCRbeta repertoires over time. The cohort was made up of two young adult volunteers, one female and one male, who were previously healthy. Overall study outcomes, separate from this receptor: Some responding clones were detected in pre-infection memory, which suggested that pre-existing cross-reactive memory T cells had joined the SARS-CoV-2 response. The study covered only a couple of mild cases, and larger cohorts including severe cases with pre-infection samples were considered necessary. Contracting CD4+ clones were located mainly in the CM and EM memory subsets, whereas CD8+ clones were found to be enriched in EMRA. Clones contracting from day 15 to 85 had balanced CD4/CD8 phenotypes, while a second wave expanding from day 15 to 37 was biased towards CD4+. The second-wave clones that peaked on day 37 were not confirmed to be SARS-CoV-2 specific.

The V and J ends are trimmed by 1 base and 2 bases, leaving 11 bases between them. The CDR3, cysteine through phenylalanine, is 15 amino acids long. The retained sequence is limited to the CDR3, 45 bases, with the frame set at the first base. The reads were generated on an Illumina NovaSeq 6000. cDNA libraries for TCRalpha and TCRbeta were prepared by 5'RACE using constant-segment primers, with sample barcodes and unique molecular identifiers added. RNA was extracted from every sample with Trizol reagent. The libraries were amplified in two PCR steps, and the second step added a second sample barcode and Illumina TruSeq adapters. Sequencing of the libraries was done on an Illumina NovaSeq, producing 2 x 150 bp paired-end reads. Per the authors' processing: The reads were demultiplexed and collapsed into UMI-guided consensus sequences using migec v1.2.7. Using mixcr v2.1.11, UMI consensuses were aligned to TRA and TRB V and J templates and then assembled into clonotypes. A clonotype was counted as expanded or contracted only if both edgeR and NoisET called the change significant, with noise models trained on biological replicates. edgeR calls used a false discovery rate-adjusted p below 0.01 and a log2 fold-change threshold of 1. As an exploratory analysis of dynamics, max-normalized trajectories of the 1000 most abundant clonotypes were examined with PCA combined with hierarchical clustering. Separately sequenced CD4+ and CD8+ repertoires were used to assign a CD4 or CD8 phenotype to each responding clone. TCRdb handled the public reads itself, with Q25 trimming in fastp and clone calling in MiXCR, and kept productive beta chains. CDR3 protein duplicates are merged, each entry listing the most common genes and DNA. The V and J calls and clone size are TCRdb's, not the authors'. For this sample there are about 140,000 distinct CDR3 sequences; approximately 21% appear just once. The ten largest clones represent around 2.4% of the sample.

Ficoll-Paque density gradient centrifugation was used to isolate PBMCs. This clonotype was detected a few times. No antigen is known for it. Nothing much larger sits one base from this clone, and base qualities are not available. Sequencing input: PBMCs or a T cell subset sorted from them (not recorded which). The chain is encoded by TRBV12-3 or TRBV12-4 joined to TRBJ2-5, with no D gene named confidently. The TCR originated in an adult woman who had mild COVID-19 (a few samples of this study predate the infection). The sample titles of this study are shuffled in the database, so cell type and time point are left out; the donor was told from shared clones. Here is the DNA: TGTGCCAGCAGTTTAGGTTCAGGTTTTCAAGAGACCCAGTACTTC. This is translated as CASSLGSGFQETQYF.